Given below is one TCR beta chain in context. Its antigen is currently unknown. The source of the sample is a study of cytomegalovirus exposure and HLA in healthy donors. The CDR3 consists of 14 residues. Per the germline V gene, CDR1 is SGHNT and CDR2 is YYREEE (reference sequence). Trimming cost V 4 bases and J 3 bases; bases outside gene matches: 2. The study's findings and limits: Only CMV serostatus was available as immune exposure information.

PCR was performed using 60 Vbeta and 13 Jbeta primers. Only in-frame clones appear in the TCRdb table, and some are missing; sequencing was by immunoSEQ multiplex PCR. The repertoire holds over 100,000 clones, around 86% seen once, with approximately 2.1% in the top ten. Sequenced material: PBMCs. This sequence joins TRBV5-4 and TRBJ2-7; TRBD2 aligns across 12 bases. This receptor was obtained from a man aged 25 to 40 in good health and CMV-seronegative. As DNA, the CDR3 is TGTGCCAGCAGCCCGGGACTAGCGGGCTACGAGCAGTACTTC. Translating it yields CASSPGLAGYEQYF.